Below are 7 T cell receptor beta chains sequenced from a single sample in a study of post-analysis software for immune sequencing data. Study-level results: TRBV segments more frequent in patients than in controls numbered five and included TRBV5-6, TRBV5-1 and TRBV20-1.

TCR beta libraries were prepared from cDNA with unique molecular identifiers. Each CDR3 protein gets one entry after TCRdb re-called the PCR reads with MiXCR. This sample has roughly 540,000 distinct CDR3 sequences, with 30% to 40% found just once. For these receptors, no antigen is known. The sequenced sample consisted of blood. Receptors originate from a girl aged 2 to 17 with multiple sclerosis.

The chain uses TRBV7-9 and TRBJ2-5; D ambiguous. V lost 4 bases and J lost 3, with 12 bases in between. This CDR3 has 14 amino acids. Germline CDR1 and CDR2: SEHNR and FQNEAQ (reference sequence). CDR3 in amino acids: CASSSSGLKETQYF. DNA for the CDR3: TGTGCCAGCAGCTCCTCCGGCCTAAAAGAGACCCAGTACTTC.

Many counts were recorded for this clonotype. This sequence joins TRBV5-5 and TRBJ2-7; 7 bases map to TRBD1. This CDR3 has 15 residues. CDR1 and CDR2 (germline): SGHKS, YYEKEE (reference sequence). Unmatched junction bases numbered 8, after V lost 2 bases and J lost 3 bases. CDR3 amino acids: CASSLGTALIYEQYF. The CDR3 DNA reads as TGTGCCAGCAGCTTAGGGACAGCCCTAATCTACGAGCAGTACTTC.

This clonotype was detected once. The CDR3 DNA reads as TGCAGTGCTGCCCGACAGGGGATCCCCTACGAGCAGTACTTC. It encodes CSAARQGIPYEQYF. V is TRBV20-1 and J is TRBJ2-7; TRBD1 agrees at 8 bases. V was clipped by 5 bases and J by 2 bases; unmatched bases: 8. CDR1 DFQATT and CDR2 SNEGSKA come from the germline V gene (reference sequence). This CDR3 spans 14 amino acids.

The table lists this clonotype with a few counts. The chain couples TRBV21-1 to TRBJ2-2; TRBD2 is taken as the D call from the table, unchecked against the DNA. TRBV21-1 is marked as a pseudogene. The CDR3 is 18 residues long. The CDR3 reads CASSKFRVGRAHTGELFF. For the CDR3, the DNA is TGTGCCAGCAGCAAATTCCGGGTAGGCAGGGCCCACACCGGGGAGCTGTTTTTT.

J is TRBJ1-1 and V is TRBV18, with a tentative D call TRBD1 (5 bases). This CDR3 region has 14 residues. The V end was cut by 0 bases, the J end by 3 bases, with 8 bases between. CDR1 is KGHSH and CDR2 is LQKENI in the germline V gene. CDR3 sequence: CASSPPEGHTEAFF. Written as DNA, the CDR3 is TGTGCCAGCTCACCACCTGAGGGGCACACTGAAGCTTTCTTT.

This chain uses TRBV6-5 with TRBJ2-2, with 7 bases aligning to TRBD2. V was clipped by 0 bases and J by 0 bases; unmatched bases: 7. The CDR3 has 18 residues. CDR1 is MNHEY and CDR2 is SVGAGI in the germline V gene. The CDR3: CASSYSGGGVANTGELFF. CDR3 DNA sequence: TGTGCCAGCAGTTACTCCGGCGGGGGTGTTGCGAACACCGGGGAGCTGTTTTTT.

This clonotype appeared a single time. The gene calls are TRBV5-6 and TRBJ2-1; D is unclear. The CDR3 covers 15 residues. Germline values: CDR1 SGHDT, CDR2 YYEEEE. V was clipped by 0 bases and J by 5 bases, with 12 bases between them. CDR3 nucleotide sequence: TGTGCCAGCAGCTTGGAGTTAGGACCTCACAATGAGCAGTTCTTC. Residues: CASSLELGPHNEQFF. Variable domain in full (rest from reference TRBV5-6 and TRBJ2-1): DAGVTQSPTHLIKTRGQQVTLRCSPKSGHDTVSWYQQALGQGPQFIFQYYEEEERQRGNFPDRFSGHQFPNYSSELNVNALLLGDSALYLCASSLELGPHNEQFFGPGTRLTVL.